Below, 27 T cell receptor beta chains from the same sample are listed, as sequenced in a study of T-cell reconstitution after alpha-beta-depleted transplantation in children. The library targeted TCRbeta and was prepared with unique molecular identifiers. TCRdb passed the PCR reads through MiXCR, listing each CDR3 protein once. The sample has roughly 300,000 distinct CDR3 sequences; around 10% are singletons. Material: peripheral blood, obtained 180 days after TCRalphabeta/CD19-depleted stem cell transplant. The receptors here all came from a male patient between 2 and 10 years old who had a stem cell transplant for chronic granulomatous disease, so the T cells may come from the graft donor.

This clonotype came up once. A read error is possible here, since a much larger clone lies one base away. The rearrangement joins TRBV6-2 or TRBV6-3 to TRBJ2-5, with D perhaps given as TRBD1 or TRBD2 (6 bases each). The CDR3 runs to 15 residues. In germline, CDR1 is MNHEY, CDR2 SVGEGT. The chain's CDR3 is CASSRGGGPEDTQYF. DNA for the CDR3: TGTGCCAGCAGTCGCGGTGGGGGGCCTGAAGACACCCAGTACTTC.

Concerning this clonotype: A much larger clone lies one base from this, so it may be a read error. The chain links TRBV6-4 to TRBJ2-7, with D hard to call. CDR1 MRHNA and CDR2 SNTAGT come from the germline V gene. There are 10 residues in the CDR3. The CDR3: CASAYSKDIF. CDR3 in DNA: TGTGCCAGCGCGTACTCCAAGGATATATTC.

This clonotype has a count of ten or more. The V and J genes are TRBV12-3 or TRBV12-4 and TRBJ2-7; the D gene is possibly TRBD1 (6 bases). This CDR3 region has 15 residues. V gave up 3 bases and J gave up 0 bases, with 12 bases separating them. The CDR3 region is CASSLWGPNSYEQYF. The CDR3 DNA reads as TGTGCCAGCAGTTTGTGGGGGCCGAACTCCTACGAGCAGTACTTC.

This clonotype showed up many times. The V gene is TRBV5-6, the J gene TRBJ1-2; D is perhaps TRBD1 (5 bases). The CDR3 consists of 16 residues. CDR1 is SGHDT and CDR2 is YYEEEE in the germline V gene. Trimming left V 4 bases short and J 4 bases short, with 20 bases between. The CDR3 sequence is CASSPEADTFLYGYTF. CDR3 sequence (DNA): TGTGCCAGCAGCCCGGAGGCGGACACTTTTCTCTATGGCTACACCTTC.

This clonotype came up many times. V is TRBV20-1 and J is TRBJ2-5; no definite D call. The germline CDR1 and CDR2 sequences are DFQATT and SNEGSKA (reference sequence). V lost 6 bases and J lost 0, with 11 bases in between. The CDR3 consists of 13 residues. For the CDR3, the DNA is TGCAGTGCACCTACTTGGGACCAAGAGACCCAGTACTTC. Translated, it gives CSAPTWDQETQYF.

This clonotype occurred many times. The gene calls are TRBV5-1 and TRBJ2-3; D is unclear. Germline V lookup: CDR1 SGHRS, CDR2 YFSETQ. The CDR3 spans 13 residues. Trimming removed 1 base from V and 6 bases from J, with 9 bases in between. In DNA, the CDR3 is TGCGCCAGCAGCTTGACAGACCCGGATACGCAGTATTTT. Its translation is CASSLTDPDTQYF.

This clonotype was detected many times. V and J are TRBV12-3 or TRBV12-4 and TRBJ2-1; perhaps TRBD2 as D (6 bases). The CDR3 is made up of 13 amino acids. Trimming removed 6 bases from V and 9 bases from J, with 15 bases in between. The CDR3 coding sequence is TGTGCCAGCAGGGGGCCCGGGAGTACTGAGCAGTTCTTC. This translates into CASRGPGSTEQFF.

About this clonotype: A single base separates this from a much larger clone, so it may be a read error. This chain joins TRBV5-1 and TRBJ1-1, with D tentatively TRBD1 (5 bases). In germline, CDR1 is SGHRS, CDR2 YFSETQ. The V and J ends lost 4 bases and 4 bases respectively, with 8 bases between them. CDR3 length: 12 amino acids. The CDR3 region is CASSDSSTEAFF. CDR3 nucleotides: TGCGCCAGCAGCGACAGTAGCACTGAAGCTTTCTTT.

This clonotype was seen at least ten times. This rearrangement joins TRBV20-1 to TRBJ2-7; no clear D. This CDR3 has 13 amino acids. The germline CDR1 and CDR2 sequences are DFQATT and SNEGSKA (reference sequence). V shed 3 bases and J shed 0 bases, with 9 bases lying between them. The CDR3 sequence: CSASLVRSYEQYF. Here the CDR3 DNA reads TGCAGTGCTAGTCTAGTCCGCTCCTACGAGCAGTACTTC.

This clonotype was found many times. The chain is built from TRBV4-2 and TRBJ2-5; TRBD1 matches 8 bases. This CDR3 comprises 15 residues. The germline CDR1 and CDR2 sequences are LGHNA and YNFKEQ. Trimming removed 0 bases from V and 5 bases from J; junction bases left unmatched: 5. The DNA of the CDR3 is TGTGCCAGCAGCCAAGAAGGAGGGGACAGGGAGACCCAGTACTTC. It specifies CASSQEGGDRETQYF.

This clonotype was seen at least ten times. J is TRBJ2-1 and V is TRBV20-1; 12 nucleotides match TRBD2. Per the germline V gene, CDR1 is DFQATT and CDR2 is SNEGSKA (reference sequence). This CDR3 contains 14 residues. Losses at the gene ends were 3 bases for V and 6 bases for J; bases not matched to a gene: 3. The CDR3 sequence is CSARTSGSPNEQFF. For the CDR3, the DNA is TGCAGTGCTAGGACTAGCGGGAGCCCCAATGAGCAGTTCTTC.

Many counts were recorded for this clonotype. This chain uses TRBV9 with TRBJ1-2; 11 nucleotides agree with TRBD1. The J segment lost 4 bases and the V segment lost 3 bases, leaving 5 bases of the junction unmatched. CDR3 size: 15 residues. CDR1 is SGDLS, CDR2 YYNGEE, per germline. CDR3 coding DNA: TGTGCCAGCAGCGCCTGGACAGGGGGCAGCTATGGCTACACCTTC. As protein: CASSAWTGGSYGYTF. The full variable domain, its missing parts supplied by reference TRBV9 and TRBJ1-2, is DSGVTQTPKHLITATGQRVTLRCSPRSGDLSVYWYQQSLDQGLQFLIQYYNGEERAKGNILERFSAQQFPDLHSELNLSSLELGDSALYFCASSAWTGGSYGYTFGSGTRLTVV.

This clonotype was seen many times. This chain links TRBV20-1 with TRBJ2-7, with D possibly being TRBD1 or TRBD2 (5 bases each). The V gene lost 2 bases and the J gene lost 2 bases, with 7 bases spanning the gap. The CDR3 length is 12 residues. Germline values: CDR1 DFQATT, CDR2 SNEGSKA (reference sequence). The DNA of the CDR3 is TGCAGTGCTAGACAGGGACCCTACGAGCAGTACTTC. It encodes CSARQGPYEQYF.

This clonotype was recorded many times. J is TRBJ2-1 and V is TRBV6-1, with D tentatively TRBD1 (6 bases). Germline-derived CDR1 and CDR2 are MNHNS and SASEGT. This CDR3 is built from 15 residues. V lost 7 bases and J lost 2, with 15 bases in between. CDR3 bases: TGTGCCAGCAAGCTTGACTGGGGGCCCTACAATGAGCAGTTCTTC. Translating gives CASKLDWGPYNEQFF.

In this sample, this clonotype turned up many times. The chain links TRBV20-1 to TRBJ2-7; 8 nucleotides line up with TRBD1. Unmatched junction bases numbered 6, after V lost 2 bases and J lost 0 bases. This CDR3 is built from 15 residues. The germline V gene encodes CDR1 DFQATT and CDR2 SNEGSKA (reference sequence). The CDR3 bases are TGCAGTGCTAGACCCAGGGGGCGAGGCTCCTACGAGCAGTACTTC. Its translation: CSARPRGRGSYEQYF.

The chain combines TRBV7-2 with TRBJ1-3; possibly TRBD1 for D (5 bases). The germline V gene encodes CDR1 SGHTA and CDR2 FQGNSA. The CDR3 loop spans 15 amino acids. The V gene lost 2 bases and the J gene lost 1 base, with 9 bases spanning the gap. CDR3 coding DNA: TGTGCCAGCAGCTTACATAAGGGGTCTGGAAACACCATATATTTT. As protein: CASSLHKGSGNTIYF.

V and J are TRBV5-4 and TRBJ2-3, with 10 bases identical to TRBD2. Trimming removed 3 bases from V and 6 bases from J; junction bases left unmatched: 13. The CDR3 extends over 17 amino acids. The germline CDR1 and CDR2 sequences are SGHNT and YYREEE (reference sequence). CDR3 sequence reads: CASSSVAGGLGADTQYF. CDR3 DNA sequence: TGTGCCAGCAGCTCCGTAGCGGGGGGACTGGGGGCTGATACGCAGTATTTT.

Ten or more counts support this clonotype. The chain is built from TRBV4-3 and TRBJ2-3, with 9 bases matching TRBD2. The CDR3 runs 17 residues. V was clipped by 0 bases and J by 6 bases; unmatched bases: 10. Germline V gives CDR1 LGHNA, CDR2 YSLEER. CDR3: CASSQDTPSGAGDTQYF. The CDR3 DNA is TGCGCCAGCAGCCAAGATACCCCTAGCGGGGCAGGGGATACGCAGTATTTT.

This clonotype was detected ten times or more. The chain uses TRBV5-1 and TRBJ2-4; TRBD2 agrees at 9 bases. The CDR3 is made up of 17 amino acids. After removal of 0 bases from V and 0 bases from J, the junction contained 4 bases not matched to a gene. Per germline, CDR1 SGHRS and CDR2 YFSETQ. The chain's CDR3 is CASSLDLAGLAKNIQYF. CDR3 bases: TGCGCCAGCAGCTTGGACCTAGCGGGGCTAGCCAAAAACATTCAGTACTTC. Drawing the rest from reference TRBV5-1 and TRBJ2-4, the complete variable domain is KAGVTQTPRYLIKTRGQQVTLSCSPISGHRSVSWYQQTPGQGLQFLFEYFSETQRNKGNFPGRFSGRQFSNSRSEMNVSTLELGDSALYLCASSLDLAGLAKNIQYFGAGTRLSVL.

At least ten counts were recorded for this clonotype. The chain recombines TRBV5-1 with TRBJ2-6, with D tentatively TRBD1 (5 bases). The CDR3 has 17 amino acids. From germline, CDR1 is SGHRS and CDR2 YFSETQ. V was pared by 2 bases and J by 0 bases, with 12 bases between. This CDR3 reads CASSLTGFASGANVLTF. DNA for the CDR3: TGCGCCAGCAGCTTAACAGGTTTTGCCTCTGGGGCCAACGTCCTGACTTTC.

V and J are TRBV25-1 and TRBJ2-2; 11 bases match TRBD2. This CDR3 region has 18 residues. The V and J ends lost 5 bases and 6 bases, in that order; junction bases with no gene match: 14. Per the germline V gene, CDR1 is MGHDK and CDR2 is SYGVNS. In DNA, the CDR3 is TGTGCCAGCAGTCCGGACACTATAGCGGGAGGGCCCGCCGGGGAGCTGTTTTTT. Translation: CASSPDTIAGGPAGELFF.

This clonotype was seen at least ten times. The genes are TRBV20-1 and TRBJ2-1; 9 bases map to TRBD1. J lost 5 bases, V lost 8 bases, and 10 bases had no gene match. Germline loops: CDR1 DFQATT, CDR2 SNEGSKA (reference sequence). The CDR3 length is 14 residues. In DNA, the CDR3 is TGCAGTACCTACAGGGGGCTGAGTAACAATGAGCAGTTCTTC. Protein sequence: CSTYRGLSNNEQFF.

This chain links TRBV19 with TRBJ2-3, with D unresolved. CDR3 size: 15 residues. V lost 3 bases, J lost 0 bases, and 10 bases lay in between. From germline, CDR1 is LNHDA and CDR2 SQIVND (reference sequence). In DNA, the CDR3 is TGTGCCAGTAGTATGTTGGCAGCTAGCACAGATACGCAGTATTTT. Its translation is CASSMLAASTDTQYF.

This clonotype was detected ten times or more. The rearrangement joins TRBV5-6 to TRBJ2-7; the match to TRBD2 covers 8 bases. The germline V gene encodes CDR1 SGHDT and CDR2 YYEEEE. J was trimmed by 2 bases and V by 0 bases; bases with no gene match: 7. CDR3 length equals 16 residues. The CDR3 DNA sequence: TGTGCCAGCAGCTTGGCCCTTCGGGAGGGGCCCTACGAGCAGTACTTC. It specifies CASSLALREGPYEQYF.

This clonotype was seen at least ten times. The CDR3 DNA follows: TGTGCCAGTTCGTCCGGCTATGGCTACACCTTC. As protein: CASSSGYGYTF. The chain has TRBV19 and TRBJ1-2; D is undetermined. The CDR3 has 11 amino acids. Trimming cost V 8 bases and J 4 bases, with 8 bases left between them. From germline, CDR1 is LNHDA and CDR2 SQIVND (reference sequence).

CDR3 sequence reads: CASSSGPDRRYF. CDR3 DNA sequence: TGTGCCAGCAGCTCGGGACCTGATAGGCGATATTTT. The chain has TRBV7-9 and TRBJ2-3; D tentatively reads TRBD1 or TRBD2 (5 bases each). Trimming pared 4 bases from V and 15 bases from J, leaving 17 bases between. The CDR3 totals 12 residues. CDR1 is SEHNR, CDR2 FQNEAQ, per germline (reference sequence).

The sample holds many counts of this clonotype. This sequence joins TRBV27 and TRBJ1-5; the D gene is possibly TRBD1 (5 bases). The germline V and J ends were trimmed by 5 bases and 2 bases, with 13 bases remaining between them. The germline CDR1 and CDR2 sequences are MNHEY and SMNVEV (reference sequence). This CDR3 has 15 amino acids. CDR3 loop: CASSPRAWGNQPQHF. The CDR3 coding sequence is TGTGCCAGCAGTCCCAGGGCCTGGGGCAATCAGCCCCAGCATTTT.